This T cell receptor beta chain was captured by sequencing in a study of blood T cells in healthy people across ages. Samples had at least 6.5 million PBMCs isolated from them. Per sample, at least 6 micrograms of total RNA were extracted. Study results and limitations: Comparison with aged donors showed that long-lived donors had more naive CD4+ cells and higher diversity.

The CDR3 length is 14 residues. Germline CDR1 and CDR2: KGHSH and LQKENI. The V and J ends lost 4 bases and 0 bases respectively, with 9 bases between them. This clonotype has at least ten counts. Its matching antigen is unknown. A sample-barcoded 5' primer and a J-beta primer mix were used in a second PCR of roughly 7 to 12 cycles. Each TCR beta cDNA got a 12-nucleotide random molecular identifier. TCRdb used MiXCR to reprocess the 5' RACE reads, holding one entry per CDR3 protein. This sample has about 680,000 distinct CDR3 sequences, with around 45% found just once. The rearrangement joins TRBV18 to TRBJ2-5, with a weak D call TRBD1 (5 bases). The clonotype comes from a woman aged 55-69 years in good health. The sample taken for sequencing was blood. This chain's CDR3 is CASSQMDNQETQYF. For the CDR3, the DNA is TGTGCCAGCTCACAGATGGACAACCAAGAGACCCAGTACTTC.